This TCR beta chain was sequenced for a study of shared clonotypes between healthy human individuals. CDR1 and CDR2 (germline): MGHRA, YSYEKL. The CDR3 extends over 16 amino acids. Deletions cut 0 bases from V and 4 bases from J, with 16 bases between. The donor cohort consisted entirely of Caucasian adults residing in Nashville, Tennessee. The assay ran at deep level. Assay: immunoSEQ multiplex PCR; the TCRdb copy retains only in-frame clones and omits some. Of about 470,000 clones listed, around 75% are singletons. V is TRBV4-1 and J is TRBJ2-7; tentatively, D is TRBD2 (5 bases). The TCR comes from a woman aged 40 to 50 in good health. Some clones in this sample may be carry-over from other donors' samples. Sequenced sample: PBMCs. The CDR3 coding sequence is TGCGCCAGCAGCCAAGATCTCCCGGGAAGGAGGTACGAGCAGTACTTC. Translated: CASSQDLPGRRYEQYF.